A single sample gave rise to the 10 T cell receptor beta chains below, sequenced in a study of cytomegalovirus exposure and HLA in healthy donors. PCR employed 60 Vbeta and 13 Jbeta primers. Sequencing used immunoSEQ multiplex PCR; TCRdb keeps in-frame clones, though not all of them. Here the sample spans tens of thousands of clones, about three quarters being singletons. Input material: PBMCs. All receptors come from a woman between 25 and 40 years old in good health and CMV-seropositive.

V gene TRBV30 combines with J gene TRBJ1-5; D is ambiguous. V dropped 5 bases and J dropped 2 bases, with 10 bases sitting between them. The germline V gene has CDR1 GTSNPN and CDR2 SVGIG (reference sequence). The length of the CDR3 is 13 residues. CDR3 region: CAWGGSGNQPQHF. The CDR3 bases are TGTGCCTGGGGCGGATCCGGCAATCAGCCCCAGCATTTT.

As concerns this clone: The sample has other DNA sequences that encode this CDR3 too. The chain combines TRBV29-1 with TRBJ2-1, with TRBD2 as a possible D gene (6 bases). The CDR3 covers 11 residues. CDR1 SQVTM and CDR2 ANQGSEA come from the germline V gene. The V end was cut by 3 bases, the J end by 7 bases, with 7 bases between. The CDR3 spells CSVEGGNEQFF. CDR3 nucleotide sequence: TGCAGCGTTGAGGGGGGTAATGAGCAGTTCTTC.

In this sample, this clone turned up many times. This chain links TRBV29-1 with TRBJ1-1; TRBD1 aligns across 8 bases. V lost 3 bases and J lost 2; bases outside the gene matches: 2. This CDR3 comprises 13 residues. The germline gives CDR1 SQVTM, CDR2 ANQGSEA. In nucleotides, the CDR3 is TGCAGCGTTGACACAGGGGGTAACACTGAAGCTTTCTTT. As protein: CSVDTGGNTEAFF.

The V and J genes are TRBV9 and TRBJ2-5; 8 bases are shared with TRBD1. Unmatched junction bases numbered 5, after V lost 0 bases and J lost 4 bases. The CDR3 is 15 residues long. CDR1 and CDR2 from the germline V gene are SGDLS and YYNGEE. CDR3 bases: TGTGCCAGCAGCGTAGAAACAGGGGGAGGAGAGACCCAGTACTTC. This translates into CASSVETGGGETQYF.

This clone came up once. This chain links TRBV28 with TRBJ2-1; TRBD2 aligns across 11 bases. The CDR3 contains 15 residues. The J segment lost 8 bases and the V segment lost 10 bases, leaving 13 bases of the junction unmatched. The germline gives CDR1 MDHEN, CDR2 SYDVKM. In DNA, the CDR3 is TGTGCCACCCTACAGGGTACTAGCGGGAGCGATGAGCAGTTCTTC. This translates into CATLQGTSGSDEQFF.

This rearrangement joins TRBV10-2 to TRBJ2-7, with D maybe TRBD2 (5 bases). The CDR3 spans 13 residues. The germline V gene encodes CDR1 WSHSY and CDR2 SAAADI. The germline V and J ends were trimmed by 4 bases and 1 base, with 8 bases remaining between them. The CDR3 sequence: CASSGRESYEQYF. DNA of the CDR3: TGCGCCAGCAGTGGCCGGGAATCCTACGAGCAGTACTTC.

A remark on this clone: The likely explanation is a read error, given a far larger clone one base away. The rearrangement joins TRBV15 to TRBJ2-3; D might be TRBD2 (5 bases). The better agreement between TRBJ2-1 and the DNA end casts doubt on the J call. The CDR3 totals 12 residues. CDR1 and CDR2 from the germline V gene are LNHNV and YYDKDF (reference sequence). The CDR3 region is CATSTSSDEQFF. The CDR3 DNA reads as TGTGCCACCAGCACTAGCAGCGATGAGCAGTTCTTC.

This chain links TRBV9 with TRBJ1-2, with no clear D. CDR1 and CDR2 from the germline V gene are SGDLS and YYNGEE. Trimming took 4 bases from V and 7 from J, leaving 8 bases between them. The CDR3 has 11 amino acids. The chain's CDR3 is CASSPGGGYTF. The CDR3 DNA is TGTGCCAGCAGCCCCGGAGGTGGCTACACCTTC.

V and J are TRBV5-1 and TRBJ2-3; 7 bases line up with TRBD2. Trimming removed 3 bases from V and 4 bases from J; junction bases left unmatched: 11. CDR3 length: 16 amino acids. Germline loops: CDR1 SGHRS, CDR2 YFSETQ. The CDR3 is CASSSRLATAPDTQYF. The CDR3 DNA is TGCGCCAGCAGCTCCAGACTAGCTACGGCCCCAGATACGCAGTATTTT.

Regarding this clone: Other DNA sequences in this sample translate to the same CDR3. This chain connects TRBV9 to TRBJ2-2, with TRBD1 matching 7 bases. V lost 2 bases, J lost 0 bases, and 1 base stayed unmatched. The CDR3 is made up of 15 amino acids. Germline V gene data show CDR1 as SGDLS and CDR2 as YYNGEE. For the CDR3, the DNA is TGTGCCAGCAGCGTCCAGGGGGCGAACACCGGGGAGCTGTTTTTT. It translates to CASSVQGANTGELFF.